Described below is a single TCR beta chain sequence and its context. The antigen is unknown. The junction departs from the called germline gene at one end, perhaps through a read error. This entry is derived from a study of blood T cells in healthy people across ages. The CDR3 is made up of 9 amino acids. Germline CDR1 and CDR2: ENHRY and SYGVKD. Then a second PCR, running about 6 to 11 cycles, was carried out with a sample-barcoded 5' primer and a J-beta primer mix. The yield of each sample was at least 2.5 million CDR3-containing paired-end reads. In TCRdb, the 5' RACE reads were re-called with MiXCR into one record per CDR3 protein. The repertoire holds some 1.5 million distinct CDR3 sequences, about 30% seen once, with less than 9.5% in the top ten. Study outcomes and limitations: PBMCs were not sorted, which prevented a conclusive comparison of naive versus antigen-experienced cells. Across the age range, TCR beta diversity per million T cells fell in a roughly linear way.

The source material was blood. This TCR came from a woman under 40 in good health. The V call is TRBV10-3, the J call TRBJ1-6; a weak D match, TRBD1 (6 bases). The DNA of the CDR3 is TGTGCCGTCAGGGGACCCCTCCACTTT. This gives the protein CAVRGPLHF.